This TCR beta chain originates from a study of cytomegalovirus exposure and HLA in healthy donors. The overall study: Caucasian-associated ancestry cluster membership applied to about 83% of approximately 400 genotyped donors.

Vbeta (60) and Jbeta (13) primers were used in the PCR. The data were produced by immunoSEQ multiplex PCR, yet TCRdb's version contains in-frame clones alone and is incomplete. This sample yields about 110,000 clones, of which roughly 82% are seen a single time; around 4% belongs to the top ten. About this clone itself: The antigen is undetermined.

Study observations and caveats: Later on, a genetic analysis was performed. It linked a missense variant in DCLRE1C with V- and J-gene trimming of TCR beta.

CDR1 MRHNA and CDR2 SNTAGT come from the germline V gene. J lost 0 bases, V lost 0 bases, and 15 bases had no gene match. This CDR3 has 20 amino acids. This TCR came from a human donor in good health. The genes are TRBV6-4 and TRBJ2-7; 9 bases fit TRBD2. Source material: PBMCs. DNA of the CDR3: TGTGCCAGCAGTGACTCGAGTGAACTAGCGGGTGAGTTTAGCTCCTACGAGCAGTACTTC. Protein: CASSDSSELAGEFSSYEQYF.